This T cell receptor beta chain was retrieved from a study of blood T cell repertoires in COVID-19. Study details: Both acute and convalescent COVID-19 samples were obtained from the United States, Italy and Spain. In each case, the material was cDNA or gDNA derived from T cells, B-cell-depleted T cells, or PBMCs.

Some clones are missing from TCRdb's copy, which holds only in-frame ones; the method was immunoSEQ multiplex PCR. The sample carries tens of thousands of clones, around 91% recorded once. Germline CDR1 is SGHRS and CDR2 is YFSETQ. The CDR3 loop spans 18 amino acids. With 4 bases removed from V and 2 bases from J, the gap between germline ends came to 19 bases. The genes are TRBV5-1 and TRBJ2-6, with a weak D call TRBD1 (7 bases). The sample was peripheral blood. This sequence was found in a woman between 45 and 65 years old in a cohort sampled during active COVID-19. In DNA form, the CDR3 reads TGCGCCAGCAGCACAAGACAGGGACTTAGCCCTGGGGCCAACGTCCTGACTTTC. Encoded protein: CASSTRQGLSPGANVLTF.